The subject of this entry is one TCR beta chain. Its antigen is undetermined. The data originate from a study of T-cell memory formation after mild COVID-19. In the study overall: TCR clusters mostly belonged to single donors. The study's findings and limits: Pre-infection memory already had some responding clones, implying cross-reactive memory joined. Shrinking CD4+ clones resided mostly in CM and EM, and CD8+ ones in EMRA. Clones that contracted from day 15 to 85 had balanced CD4/CD8; later expanders were CD4+ biased.

TCRdb re-called the 5' RACE reads with MiXCR, one entry per CDR3 protein. The table has about 400,000 distinct CDR3 sequences, over 15% seen once. V shed 5 bases and J 11 bases; nucleotides not matched to a gene: 14. Germline CDR1 MDHEN, CDR2 SYDVKM. The CDR3 is 14 residues long. Specimen: PBMCs or a T cell subset sorted from them (not recorded which). This clonotype was sampled from a man between 18 and 35 years old who had mild COVID-19 (a few samples of this study predate the infection). Cell type and time point are not known. V usage is TRBV28 and J usage is TRBJ1-1; 7 bases fit TRBD1. CDR3: CASSPRDSRPGAFF. The CDR3 DNA is TGTGCCAGCAGTCCCCGGGACAGCCGGCCGGGCGCTTTCTTT.